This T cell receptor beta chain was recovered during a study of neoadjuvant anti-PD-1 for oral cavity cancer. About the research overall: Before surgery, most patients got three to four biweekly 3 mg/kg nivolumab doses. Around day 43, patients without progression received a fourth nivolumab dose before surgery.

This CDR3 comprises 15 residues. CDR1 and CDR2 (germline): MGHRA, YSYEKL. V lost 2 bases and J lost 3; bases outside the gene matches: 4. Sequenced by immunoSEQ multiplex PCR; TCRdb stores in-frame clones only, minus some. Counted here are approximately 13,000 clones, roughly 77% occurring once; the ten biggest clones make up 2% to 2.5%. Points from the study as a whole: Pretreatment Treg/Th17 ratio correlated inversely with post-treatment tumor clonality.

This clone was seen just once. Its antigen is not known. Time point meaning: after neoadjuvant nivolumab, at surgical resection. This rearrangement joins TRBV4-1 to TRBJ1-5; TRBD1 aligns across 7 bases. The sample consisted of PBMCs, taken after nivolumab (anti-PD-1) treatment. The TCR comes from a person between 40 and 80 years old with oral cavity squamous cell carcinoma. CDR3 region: CASSQSTGFNQPQHF. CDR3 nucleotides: TGCGCCAGCAGCCAATCGACAGGGTTCAATCAGCCCCAGCATTTT.